This T cell receptor beta chain stems from a study of blood T cell repertoires in COVID-19. In the study overall: COVID-19 samples, acute and convalescent, were from the United States, Italy and Spain. Sample material is recorded as cDNA or gDNA derived from T cells, B-cell-depleted T cells, or PBMCs.

In the original processing: Amplification with reference gene primers provided the estimates of nucleated cell counts. TCRdb's copy holds only in-frame clones and misses some; the assay was immunoSEQ multiplex PCR. V and J calls and clone size are copied from that table; D and trimming were computed from the DNA. The sample has about 40,000 clones; roughly nine tenths are singletons. The source is an older man with active COVID-19. Sequencing was performed on peripheral blood.

CDR3 loop: CASSLNGVQETQYF. CDR3 bases: TGTGCCAGCAGTTTAAACGGGGTCCAAGAGACCCAGTACTTC. The chain uses TRBV7-2 and TRBJ2-5; a possible D gene is TRBD2 (5 bases). V was cut by 6 bases and J by 1 base, with 12 bases left in between. Germline CDR1 reads SGHTA; CDR2 reads FQGNSA. The CDR3 extends over 14 amino acids.